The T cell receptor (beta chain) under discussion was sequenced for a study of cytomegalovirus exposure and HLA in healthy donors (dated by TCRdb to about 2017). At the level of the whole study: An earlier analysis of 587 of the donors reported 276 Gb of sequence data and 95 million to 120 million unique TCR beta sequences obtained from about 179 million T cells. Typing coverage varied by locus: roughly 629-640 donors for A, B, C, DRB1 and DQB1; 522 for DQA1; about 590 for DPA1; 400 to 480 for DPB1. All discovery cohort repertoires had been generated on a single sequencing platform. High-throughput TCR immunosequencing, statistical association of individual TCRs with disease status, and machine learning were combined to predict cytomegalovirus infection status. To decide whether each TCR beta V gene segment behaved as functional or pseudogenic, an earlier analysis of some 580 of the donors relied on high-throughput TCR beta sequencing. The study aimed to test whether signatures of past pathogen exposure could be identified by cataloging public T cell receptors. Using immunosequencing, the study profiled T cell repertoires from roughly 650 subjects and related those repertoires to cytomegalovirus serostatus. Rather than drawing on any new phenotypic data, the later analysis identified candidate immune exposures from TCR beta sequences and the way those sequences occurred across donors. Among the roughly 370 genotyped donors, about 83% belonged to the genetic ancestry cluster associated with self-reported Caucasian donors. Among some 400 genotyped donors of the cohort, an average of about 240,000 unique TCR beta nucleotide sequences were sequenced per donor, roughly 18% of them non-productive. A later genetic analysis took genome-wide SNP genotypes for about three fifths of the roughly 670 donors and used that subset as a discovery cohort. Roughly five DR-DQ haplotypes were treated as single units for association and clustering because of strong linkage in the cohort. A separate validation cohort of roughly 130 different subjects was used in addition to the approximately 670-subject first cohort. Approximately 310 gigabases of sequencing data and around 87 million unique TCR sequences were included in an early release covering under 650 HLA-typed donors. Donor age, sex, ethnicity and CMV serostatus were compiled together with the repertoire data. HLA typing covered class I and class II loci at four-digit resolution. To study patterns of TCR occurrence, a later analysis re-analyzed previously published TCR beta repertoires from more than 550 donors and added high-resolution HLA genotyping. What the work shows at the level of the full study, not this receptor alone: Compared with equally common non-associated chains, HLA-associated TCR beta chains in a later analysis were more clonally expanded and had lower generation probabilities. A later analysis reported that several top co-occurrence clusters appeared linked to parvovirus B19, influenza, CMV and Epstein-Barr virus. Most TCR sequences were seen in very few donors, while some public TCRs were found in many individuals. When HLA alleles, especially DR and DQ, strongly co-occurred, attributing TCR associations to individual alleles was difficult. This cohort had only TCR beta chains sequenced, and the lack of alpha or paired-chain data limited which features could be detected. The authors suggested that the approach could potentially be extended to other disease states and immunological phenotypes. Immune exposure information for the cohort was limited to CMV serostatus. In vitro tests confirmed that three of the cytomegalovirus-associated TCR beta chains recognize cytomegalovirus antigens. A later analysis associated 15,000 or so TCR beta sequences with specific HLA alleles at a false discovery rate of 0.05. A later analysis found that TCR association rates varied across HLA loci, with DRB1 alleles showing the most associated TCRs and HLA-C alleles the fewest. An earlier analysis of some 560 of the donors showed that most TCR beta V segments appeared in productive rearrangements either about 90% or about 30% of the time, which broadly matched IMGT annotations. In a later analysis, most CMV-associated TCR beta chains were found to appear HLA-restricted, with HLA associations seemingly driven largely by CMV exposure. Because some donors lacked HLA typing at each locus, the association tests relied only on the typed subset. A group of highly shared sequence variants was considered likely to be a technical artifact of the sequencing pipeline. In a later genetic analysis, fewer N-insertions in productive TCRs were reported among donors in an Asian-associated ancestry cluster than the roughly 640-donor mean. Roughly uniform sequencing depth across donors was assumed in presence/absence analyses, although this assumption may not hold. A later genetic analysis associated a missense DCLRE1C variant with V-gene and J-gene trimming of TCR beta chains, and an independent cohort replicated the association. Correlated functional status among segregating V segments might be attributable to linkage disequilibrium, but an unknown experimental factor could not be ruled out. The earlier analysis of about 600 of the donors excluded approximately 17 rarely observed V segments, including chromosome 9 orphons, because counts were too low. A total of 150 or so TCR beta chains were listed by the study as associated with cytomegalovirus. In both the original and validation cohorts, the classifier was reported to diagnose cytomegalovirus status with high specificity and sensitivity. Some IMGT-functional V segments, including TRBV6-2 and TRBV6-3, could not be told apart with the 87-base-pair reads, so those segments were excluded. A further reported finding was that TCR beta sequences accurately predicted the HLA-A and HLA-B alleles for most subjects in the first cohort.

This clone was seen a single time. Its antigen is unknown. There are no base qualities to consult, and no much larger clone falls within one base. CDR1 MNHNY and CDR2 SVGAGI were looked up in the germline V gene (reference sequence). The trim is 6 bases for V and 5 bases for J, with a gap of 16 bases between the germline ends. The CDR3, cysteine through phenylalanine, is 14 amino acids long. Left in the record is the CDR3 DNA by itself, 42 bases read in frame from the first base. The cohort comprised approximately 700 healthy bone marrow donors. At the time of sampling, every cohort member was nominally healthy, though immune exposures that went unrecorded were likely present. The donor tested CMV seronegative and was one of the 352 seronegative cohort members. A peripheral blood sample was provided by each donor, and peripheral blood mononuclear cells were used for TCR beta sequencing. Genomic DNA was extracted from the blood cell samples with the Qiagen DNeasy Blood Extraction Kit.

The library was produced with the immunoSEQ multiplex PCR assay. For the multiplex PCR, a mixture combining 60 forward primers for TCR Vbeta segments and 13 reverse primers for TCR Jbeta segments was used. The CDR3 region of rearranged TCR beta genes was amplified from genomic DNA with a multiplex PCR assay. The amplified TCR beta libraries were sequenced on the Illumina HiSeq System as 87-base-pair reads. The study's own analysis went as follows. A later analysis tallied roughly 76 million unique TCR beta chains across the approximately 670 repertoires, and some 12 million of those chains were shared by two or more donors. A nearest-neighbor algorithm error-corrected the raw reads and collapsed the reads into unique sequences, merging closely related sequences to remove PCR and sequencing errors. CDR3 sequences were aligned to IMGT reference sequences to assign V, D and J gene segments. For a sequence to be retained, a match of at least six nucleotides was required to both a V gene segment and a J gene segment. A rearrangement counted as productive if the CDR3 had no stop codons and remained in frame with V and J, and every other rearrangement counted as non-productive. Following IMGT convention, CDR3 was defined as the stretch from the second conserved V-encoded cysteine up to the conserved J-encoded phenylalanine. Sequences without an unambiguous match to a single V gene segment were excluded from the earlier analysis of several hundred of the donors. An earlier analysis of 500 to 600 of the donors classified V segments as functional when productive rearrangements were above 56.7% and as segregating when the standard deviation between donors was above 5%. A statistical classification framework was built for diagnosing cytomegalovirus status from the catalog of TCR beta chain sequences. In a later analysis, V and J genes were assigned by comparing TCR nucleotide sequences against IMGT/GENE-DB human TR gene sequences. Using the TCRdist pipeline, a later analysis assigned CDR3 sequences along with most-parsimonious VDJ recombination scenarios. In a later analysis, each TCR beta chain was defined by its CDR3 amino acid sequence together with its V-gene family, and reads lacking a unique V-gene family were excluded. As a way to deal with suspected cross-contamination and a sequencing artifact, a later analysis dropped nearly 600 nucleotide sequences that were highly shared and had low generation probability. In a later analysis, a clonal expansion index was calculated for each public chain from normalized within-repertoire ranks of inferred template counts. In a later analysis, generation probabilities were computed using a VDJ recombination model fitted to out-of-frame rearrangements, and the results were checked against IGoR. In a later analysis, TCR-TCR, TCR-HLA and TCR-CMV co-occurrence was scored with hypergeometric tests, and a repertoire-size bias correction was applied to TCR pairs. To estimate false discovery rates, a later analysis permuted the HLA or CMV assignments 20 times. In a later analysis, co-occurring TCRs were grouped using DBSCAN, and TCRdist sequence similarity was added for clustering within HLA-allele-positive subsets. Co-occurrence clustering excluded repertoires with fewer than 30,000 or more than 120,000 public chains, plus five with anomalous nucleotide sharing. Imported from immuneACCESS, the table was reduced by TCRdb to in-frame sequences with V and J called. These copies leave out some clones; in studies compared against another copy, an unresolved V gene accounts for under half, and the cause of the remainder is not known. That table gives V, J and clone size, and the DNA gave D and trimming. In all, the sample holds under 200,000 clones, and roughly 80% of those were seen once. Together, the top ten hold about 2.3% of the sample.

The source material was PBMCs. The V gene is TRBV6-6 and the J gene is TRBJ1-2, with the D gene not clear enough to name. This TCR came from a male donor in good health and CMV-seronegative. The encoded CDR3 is CASRPGGDGYGYTF. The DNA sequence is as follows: TGTGCCAGCAGGCCCGGAGGTGACGGATATGGCTACACCTTC.